This T cell receptor beta chain stems from a study of T cell clonotyping in hematopoietic cell transplantation. Concerning this clone itself: Its target is unknown.

Clones were read by immunoSEQ multiplex PCR, and TCRdb kept only the in-frame ones, dropping some. Of about 8,900 clones listed, over 85% are singletons. Study-level points and caveats: No sorting was done, leaving CD4 and CD8 contributions mixed. Recipient TCR diversity dropped after transplant; expanded clonotypes rose from day 30 to 180.

Samples: about 28 days before transplant, then days 30, 100 and 180 after. This CDR3 region has 16 residues. CDR1 LGHNA and CDR2 YNFKEQ come from the germline V gene. J lost 2 bases, V lost 1 base, and 5 bases had no gene match. The sequence was obtained from a male patient aged 45 to 59 who had an allogeneic stem cell transplant from a related donor, so T cells may come from the graft donor. Some clones in this sample may be carry-over from other donors' samples. Sequenced here: PBMCs, sampled 100 days after allogeneic stem cell transplant. The V and J genes are TRBV4-2 and TRBJ2-5; 9 bases align to TRBD2. CDR3 in DNA: TGTGCCAGCAGCCAAGGGCCCCTAGCGGGGCAAGAGACCCAGTACTTC. Protein product: CASSQGPLAGQETQYF.